This T cell receptor (beta chain) derives from a study of CD8 T cells in Susac syndrome. V was clipped by 6 bases and J by 0 bases; unmatched bases: 9. The CDR3 length is 15 residues. Germline V gene sequence: CDR1 DFQATT, CDR2 SNEGSKA (reference sequence). This clonotype was observed a single time. Its antigen is not known. Study outcomes and limitations: In Susac syndrome, CD4+ T cell repertoires lacked any clonal expansion.

An input of 0.5 to 1 ug of RNA was subjected to reverse transcription using random hexamers. TCRdb reprocessed the immunoSEQ multiplex PCR reads via MiXCR and lists one record per CDR3 protein. The table has some 240,000 distinct CDR3 sequences, about 95% seen once. Sequenced material: CD4+ T cells from PBMCs. The receptor's source is a human donor with Susac syndrome. The rearrangement joins TRBV20-1 to TRBJ1-1; TRBD1 matches at 8 bases. The CDR3 DNA follows: TGCAGTGCGCATGACAGGGGCAAGATGAACACTGAAGCTTTCTTT. Translating gives CSAHDRGKMNTEAFF.